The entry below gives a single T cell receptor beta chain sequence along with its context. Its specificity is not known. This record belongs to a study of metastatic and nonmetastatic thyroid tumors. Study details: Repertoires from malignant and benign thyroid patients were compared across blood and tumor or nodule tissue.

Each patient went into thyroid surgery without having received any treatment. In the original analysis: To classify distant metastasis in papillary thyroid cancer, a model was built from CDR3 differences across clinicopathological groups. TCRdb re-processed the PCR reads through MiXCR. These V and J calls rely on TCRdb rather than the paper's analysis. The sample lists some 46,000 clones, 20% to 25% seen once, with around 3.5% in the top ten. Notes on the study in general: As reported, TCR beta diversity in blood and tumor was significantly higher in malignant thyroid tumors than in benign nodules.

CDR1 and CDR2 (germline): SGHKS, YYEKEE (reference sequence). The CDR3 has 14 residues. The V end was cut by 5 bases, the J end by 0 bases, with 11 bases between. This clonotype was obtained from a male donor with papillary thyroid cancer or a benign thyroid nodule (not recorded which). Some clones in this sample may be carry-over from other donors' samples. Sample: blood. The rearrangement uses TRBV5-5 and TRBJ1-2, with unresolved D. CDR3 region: CASRAAGANYGYTF. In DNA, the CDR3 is TGTGCCAGCAGGGCGGCAGGAGCTAACTATGGCTACACCTTC.